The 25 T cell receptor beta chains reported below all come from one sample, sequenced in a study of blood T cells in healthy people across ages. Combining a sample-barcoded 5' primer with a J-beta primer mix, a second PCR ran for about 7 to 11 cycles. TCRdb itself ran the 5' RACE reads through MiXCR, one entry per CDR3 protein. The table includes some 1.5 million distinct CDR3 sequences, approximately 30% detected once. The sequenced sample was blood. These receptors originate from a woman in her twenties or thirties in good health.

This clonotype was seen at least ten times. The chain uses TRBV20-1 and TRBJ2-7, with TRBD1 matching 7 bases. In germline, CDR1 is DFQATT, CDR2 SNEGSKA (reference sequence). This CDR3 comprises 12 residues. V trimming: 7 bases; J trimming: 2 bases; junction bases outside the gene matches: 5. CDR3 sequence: CSVRTGAYEQYF. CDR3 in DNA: TGCAGTGTTAGGACAGGAGCCTACGAGCAGTACTTC.

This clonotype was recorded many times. The CDR3 DNA reads TGTGCCAGCAGCCAGGTGGGGGCTAGCGGGAGTGGAGATACGCAGTATTTT. It encodes CASSQVGASGSGDTQYF. The J gene is TRBJ2-3, the V gene TRBV4-2, with 10 nucleotides matching TRBD2. Germline lookup yields CDR1 LGHNA and CDR2 YNFKEQ. This CDR3 is 17 amino acids long. After removal of 3 bases from V and 5 bases from J, the junction contained 11 bases not matched to a gene.

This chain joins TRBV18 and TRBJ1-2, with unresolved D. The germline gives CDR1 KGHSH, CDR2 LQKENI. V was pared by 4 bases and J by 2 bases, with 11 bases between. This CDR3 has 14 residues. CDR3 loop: CASSRDSRNYGYTF. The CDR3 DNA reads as TGTGCCAGCTCACGAGACTCGAGAAACTATGGCTACACCTTC. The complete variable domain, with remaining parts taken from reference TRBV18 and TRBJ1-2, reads NAGVMQNPRHLVRRRGQEARLRCSPMKGHSHVYWYRQLPEEGLKFMVYLQKENIIDESGMPKERFSAEFPKEGPSILRIQQVVRGDSAAYFCASSRDSRNYGYTFGSGTRLTVV.

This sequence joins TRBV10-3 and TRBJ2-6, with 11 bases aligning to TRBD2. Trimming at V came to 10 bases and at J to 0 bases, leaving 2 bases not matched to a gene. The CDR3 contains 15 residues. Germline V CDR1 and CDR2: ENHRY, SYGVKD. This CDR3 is CATTSGDSGANVLTF. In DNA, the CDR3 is TGTGCCACGACTAGCGGGGACTCTGGGGCCAACGTCCTGACTTTC.

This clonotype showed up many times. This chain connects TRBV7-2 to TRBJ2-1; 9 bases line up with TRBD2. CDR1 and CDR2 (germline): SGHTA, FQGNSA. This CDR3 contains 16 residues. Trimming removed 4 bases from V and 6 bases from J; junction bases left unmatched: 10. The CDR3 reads CASSYPSGGGANEQFF. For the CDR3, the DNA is TGTGCCAGCAGCTATCCTTCGGGCGGGGGGGCCAATGAGCAGTTCTTC.

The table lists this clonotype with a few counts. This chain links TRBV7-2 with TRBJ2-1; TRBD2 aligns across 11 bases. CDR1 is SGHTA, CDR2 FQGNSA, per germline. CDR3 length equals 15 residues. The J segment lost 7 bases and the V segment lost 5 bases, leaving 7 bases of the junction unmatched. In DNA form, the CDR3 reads TGTGCCAGCAGCCTCATAGCGGGAGGGGGAAATGAGCAGTTCTTC. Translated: CASSLIAGGGNEQFF.

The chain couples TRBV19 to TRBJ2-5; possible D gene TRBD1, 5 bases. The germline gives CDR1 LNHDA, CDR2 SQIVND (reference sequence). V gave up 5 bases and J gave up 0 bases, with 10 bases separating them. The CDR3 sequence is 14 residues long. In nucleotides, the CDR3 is TGTGCCAGTAGTGCGACAGCGTACCAAGAGACCCAGTACTTC. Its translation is CASSATAYQETQYF.

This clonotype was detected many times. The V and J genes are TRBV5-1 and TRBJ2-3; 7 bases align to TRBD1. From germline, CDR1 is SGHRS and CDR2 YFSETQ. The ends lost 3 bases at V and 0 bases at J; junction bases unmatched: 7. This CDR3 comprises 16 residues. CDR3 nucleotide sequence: TGCGCCAGCAGCTCCAGACAGGGTCGTAGCACAGATACGCAGTATTTT. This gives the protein CASSSRQGRSTDTQYF.

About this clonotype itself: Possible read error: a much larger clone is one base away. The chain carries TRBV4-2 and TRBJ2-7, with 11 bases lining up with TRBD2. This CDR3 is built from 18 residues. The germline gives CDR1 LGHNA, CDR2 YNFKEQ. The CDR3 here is CAGSQDSSGGTYSYEQYF. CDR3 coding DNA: TGTGCCGGCAGCCAAGATTCTAGCGGGGGGACGTACTCCTACGAGCAGTACTTC.

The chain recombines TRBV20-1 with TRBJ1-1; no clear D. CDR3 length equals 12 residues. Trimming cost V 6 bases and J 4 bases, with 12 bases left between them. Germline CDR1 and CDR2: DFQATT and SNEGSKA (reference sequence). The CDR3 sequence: CSAEGLFTEAFF. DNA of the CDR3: TGCAGTGCGGAGGGCCTCTTCACTGAAGCTTTCTTT.

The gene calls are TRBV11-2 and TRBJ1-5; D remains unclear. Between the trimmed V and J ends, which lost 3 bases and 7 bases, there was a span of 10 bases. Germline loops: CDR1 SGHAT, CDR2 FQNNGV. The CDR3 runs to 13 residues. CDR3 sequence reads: CASSLSATQPQHF. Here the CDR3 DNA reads TGTGCCAGCAGCTTGTCCGCCACCCAGCCCCAGCATTTT.

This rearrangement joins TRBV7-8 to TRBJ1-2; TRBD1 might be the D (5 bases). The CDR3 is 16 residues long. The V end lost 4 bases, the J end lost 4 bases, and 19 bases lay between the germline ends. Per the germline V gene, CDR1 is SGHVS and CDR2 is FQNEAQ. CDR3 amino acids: CASSSRDAHAPYGYTF. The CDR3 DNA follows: TGTGCCAGCAGCTCCCGGGACGCCCATGCCCCCTATGGCTACACCTTC.

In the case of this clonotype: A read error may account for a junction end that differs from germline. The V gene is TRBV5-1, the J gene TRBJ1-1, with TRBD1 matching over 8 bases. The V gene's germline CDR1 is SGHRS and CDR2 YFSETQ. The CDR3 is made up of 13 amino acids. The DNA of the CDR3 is TGCGCCAGCAGCCCGACAGGGGAGGTTGAAGCTTCCTTT. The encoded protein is CASSPTGEVEASF.

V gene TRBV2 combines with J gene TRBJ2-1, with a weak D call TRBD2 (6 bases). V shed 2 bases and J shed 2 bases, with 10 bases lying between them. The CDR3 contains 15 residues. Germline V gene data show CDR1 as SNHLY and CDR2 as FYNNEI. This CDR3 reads CASSESVAAYNEQFF. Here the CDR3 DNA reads TGTGCCAGCAGTGAATCGGTAGCGGCCTACAATGAGCAGTTCTTC.

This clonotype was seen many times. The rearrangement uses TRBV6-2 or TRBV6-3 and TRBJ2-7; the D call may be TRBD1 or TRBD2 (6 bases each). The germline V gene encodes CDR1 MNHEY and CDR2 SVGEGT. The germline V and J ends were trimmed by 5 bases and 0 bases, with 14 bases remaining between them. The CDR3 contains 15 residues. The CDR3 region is CASSDDGGVSYEQYF. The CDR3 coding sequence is TGTGCCAGCAGTGACGACGGGGGCGTCTCCTACGAGCAGTACTTC.

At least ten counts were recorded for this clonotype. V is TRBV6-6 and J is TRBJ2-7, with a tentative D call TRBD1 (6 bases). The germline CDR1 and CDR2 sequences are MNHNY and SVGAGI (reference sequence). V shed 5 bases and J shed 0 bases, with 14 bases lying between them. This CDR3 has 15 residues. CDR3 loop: CASSGQRTSSYEQYF. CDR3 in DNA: TGTGCCAGCAGTGGACAGAGAACAAGCTCCTACGAGCAGTACTTC.

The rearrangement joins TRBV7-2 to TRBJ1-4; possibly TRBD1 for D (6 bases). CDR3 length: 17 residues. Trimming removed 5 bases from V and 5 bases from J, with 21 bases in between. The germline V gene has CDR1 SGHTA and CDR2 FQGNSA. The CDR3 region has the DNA TGTGCCAGCAGCCCCTATGGGGGGGGCGGTTTGAATGAAAAACTGTTTTTT. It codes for CASSPYGGGGLNEKLFF.

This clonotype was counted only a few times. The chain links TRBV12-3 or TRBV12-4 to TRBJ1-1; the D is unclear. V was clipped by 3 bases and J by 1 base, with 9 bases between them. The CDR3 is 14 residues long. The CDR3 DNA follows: TGTGCCAGCAGTTTTTCAGTCGGGAACACTGAAGCTTTCTTT. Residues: CASSFSVGNTEAFF.

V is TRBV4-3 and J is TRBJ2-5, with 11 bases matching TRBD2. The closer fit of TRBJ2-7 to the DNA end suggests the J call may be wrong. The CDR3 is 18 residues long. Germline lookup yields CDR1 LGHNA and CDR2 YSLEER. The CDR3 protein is CASSHSLAGGSAGYEQYF. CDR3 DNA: TGCGCCAGCAGCCACAGTCTAGCGGGAGGTTCCGCAGGTTACGAGCAGTACTTC.

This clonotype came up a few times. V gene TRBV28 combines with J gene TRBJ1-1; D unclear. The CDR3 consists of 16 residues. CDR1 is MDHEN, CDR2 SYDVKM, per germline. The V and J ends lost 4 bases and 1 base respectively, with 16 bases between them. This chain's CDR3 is CASSSPVGAKNTEAFF. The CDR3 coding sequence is TGTGCCAGCAGTTCCCCGGTGGGAGCGAAGAACACTGAAGCTTTCTTT.

The CDR3 DNA reads as TGTGCCAGCTATACTGGGGTCTCGCAAACAGATACGCAGTATTTT. Its protein product is CASYTGVSQTDTQYF. The chain links TRBV2 to TRBJ2-3, with unresolved D. V shed 8 bases and J shed 3 bases, with 18 bases lying between them. The CDR3 sequence is 15 residues long. Per the germline V gene, CDR1 is SNHLY and CDR2 is FYNNEI.

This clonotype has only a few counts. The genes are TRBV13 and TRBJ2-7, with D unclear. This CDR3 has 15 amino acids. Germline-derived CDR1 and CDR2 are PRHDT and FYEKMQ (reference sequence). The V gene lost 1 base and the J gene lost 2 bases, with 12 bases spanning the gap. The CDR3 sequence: CASSLAAARTYEQYF. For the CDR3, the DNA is TGTGCCAGCAGCTTAGCGGCAGCCCGAACCTACGAGCAGTACTTC.

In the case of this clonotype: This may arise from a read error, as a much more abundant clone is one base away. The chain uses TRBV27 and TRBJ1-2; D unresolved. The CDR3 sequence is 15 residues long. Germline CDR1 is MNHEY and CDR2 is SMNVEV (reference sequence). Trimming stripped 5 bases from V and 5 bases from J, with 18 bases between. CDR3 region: CASSRRAGGPYGYTF. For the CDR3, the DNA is TGTGCCAGCAGTAGGAGGGCAGGAGGTCCGTATGGCTACACCTTC.

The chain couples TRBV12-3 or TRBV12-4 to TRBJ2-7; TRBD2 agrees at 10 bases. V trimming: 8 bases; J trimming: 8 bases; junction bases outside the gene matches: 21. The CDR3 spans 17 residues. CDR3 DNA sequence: TGTGCCAGCCGTCTTCAGGGCAGCGGGAGGGCCCACAGTCAGCAGTACTTC. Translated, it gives CASRLQGSGRAHSQQYF.

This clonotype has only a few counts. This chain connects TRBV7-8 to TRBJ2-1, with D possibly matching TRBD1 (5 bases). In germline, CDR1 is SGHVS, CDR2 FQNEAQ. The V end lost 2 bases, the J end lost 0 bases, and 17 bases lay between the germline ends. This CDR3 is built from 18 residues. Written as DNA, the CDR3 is TGTGCCAGCAGCTTACCCAGTAAGGGGATTCGCTCCTACAATGAGCAGTTCTTC. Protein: CASSLPSKGIRSYNEQFF.